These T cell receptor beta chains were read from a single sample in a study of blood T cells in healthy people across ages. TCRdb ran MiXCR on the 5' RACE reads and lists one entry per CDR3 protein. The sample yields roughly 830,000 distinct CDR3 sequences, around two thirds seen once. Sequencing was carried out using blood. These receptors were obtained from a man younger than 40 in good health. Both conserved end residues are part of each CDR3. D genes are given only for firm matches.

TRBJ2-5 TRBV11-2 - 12 CASSLGGDLEYF
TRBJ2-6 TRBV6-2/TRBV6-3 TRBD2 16 CASTTSADSGANVLTF
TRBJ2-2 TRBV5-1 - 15 CASTSRRGGTGELFF
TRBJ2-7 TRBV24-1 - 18 CATSDSFGDYRGSYEQYF
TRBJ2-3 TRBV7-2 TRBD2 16 CASSLARPGLTDTQYF
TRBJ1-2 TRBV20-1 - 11 CSAGRYYGYTF
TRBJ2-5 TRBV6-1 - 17 CARSQGVDTNVRETQYF
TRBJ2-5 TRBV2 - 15 CASRGRAWDEETQYF
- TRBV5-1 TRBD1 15 CASSFRDRGIDEQYF
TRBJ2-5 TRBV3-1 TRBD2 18 CASSLGLAGAERQETQYF
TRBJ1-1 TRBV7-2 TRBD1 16 CASRTGTGGTFSEAFF